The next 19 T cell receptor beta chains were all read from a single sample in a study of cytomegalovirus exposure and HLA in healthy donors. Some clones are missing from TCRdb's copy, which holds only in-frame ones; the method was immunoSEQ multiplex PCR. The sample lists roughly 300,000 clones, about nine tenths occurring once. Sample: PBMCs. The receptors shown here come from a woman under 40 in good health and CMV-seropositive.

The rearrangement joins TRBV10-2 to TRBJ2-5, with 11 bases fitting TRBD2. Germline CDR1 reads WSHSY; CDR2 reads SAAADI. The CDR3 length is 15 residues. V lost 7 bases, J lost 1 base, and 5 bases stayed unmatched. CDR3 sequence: CASTSSGGIQETQYF. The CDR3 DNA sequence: TGCGCCAGCACATCTAGCGGGGGGATCCAAGAGACCCAGTACTTC.

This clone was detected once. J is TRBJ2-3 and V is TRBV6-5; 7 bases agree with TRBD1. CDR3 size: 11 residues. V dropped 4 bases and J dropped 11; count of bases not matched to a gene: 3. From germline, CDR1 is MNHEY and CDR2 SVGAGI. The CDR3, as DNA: TGTGCCAGCAGTTCAGGGGGAAGGCAGTATTTT. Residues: CASSSGGRQYF.

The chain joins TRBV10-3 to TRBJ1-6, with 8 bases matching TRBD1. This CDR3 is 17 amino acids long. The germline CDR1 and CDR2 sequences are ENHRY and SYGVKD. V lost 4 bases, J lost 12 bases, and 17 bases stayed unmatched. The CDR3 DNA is TGTGCCATCAGTGGTTCCTTGGGGGGGACAGGAGTGGGACCCCTCCACTTT. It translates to CAISGSLGGTGVGPLHF.

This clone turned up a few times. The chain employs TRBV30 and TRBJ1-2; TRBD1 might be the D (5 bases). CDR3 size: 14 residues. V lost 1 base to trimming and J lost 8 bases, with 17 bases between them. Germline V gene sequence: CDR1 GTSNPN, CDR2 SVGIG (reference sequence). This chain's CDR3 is CAWSAAYGAGGYTF. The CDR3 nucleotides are TGTGCCTGGAGTGCTGCATATGGGGCAGGAGGCTACACCTTC. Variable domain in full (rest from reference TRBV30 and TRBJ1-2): SQTIHQWPATLVQPVGSPLSLECTVEGTSNPNLYWYRQAAGRGLQLLFYSVGIGQISSEVPQNLSASRPQDRQFILSSKKLLLSDSGFYLCAWSAAYGAGGYTFGSGTRLTVV.

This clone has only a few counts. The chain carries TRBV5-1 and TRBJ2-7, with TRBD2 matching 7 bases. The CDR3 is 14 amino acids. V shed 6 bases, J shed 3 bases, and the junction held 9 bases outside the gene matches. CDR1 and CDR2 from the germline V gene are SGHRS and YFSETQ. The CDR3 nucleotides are TGCGCCAGCAATTTGGGATCTAGCGGCTACGAGCAGTACTTC. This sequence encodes CASNLGSSGYEQYF.

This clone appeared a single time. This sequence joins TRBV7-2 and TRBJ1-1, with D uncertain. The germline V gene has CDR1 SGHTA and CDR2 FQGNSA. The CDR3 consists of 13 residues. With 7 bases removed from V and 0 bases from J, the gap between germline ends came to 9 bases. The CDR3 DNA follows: TGTGCCAGCAAAAGCGACATGAACACTGAAGCTTTCTTT. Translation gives CASKSDMNTEAFF. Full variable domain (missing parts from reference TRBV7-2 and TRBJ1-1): GAGVSQSPSNKVTEKGKDVELRCDPISGHTALYWYRQSLGQGLEFLIYFQGNSAPDKSGLPSDRFSAERTGGSVSTLTIQRTQQEDSAVYLCASKSDMNTEAFFGQGTRLTVV.

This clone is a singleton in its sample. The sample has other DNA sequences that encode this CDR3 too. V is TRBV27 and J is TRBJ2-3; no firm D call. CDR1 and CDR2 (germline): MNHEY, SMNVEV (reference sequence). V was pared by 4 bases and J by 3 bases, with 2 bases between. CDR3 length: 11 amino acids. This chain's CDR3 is CASSSTDTQYF. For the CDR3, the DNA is TGTGCCAGCAGTTCAACAGATACGCAGTATTTT.

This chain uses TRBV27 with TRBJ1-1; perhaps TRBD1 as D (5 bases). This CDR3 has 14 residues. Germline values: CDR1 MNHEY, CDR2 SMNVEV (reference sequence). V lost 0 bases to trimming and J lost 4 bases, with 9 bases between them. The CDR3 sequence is CASSLSSGGTEAFF. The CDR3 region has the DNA TGTGCCAGCAGTTTATCGTCGGGGGGCACTGAAGCTTTCTTT.

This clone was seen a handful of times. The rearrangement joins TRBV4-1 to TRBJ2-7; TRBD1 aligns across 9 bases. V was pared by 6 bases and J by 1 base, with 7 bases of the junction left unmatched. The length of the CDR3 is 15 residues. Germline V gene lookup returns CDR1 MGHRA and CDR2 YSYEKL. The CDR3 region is CASRVGTGKSYEQYF. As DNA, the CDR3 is TGCGCCAGCAGGGTCGGGACAGGGAAATCCTACGAGCAGTACTTC.

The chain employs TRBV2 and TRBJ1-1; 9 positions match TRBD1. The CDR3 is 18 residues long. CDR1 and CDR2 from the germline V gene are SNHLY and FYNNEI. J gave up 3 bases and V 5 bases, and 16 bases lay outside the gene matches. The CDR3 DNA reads TGTGCCAGCAGTCTAAGTTGGGTAACAGGGGGCGAAGACACTGAAGCTTTCTTT. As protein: CASSLSWVTGGEDTEAFF.

The CDR3 DNA reads TGTGCCAGTAGTATCCGAGAGGGGGACAATCAGCCCCAGCATTTT. It specifies CASSIREGDNQPQHF. The rearrangement links TRBV19 to TRBJ1-5; tentatively, D is TRBD1 (6 bases). Trimming shortened V by 3 bases and J by 3 bases, and 12 bases separated the two germline ends. CDR3 length equals 15 residues. Germline V lookup: CDR1 LNHDA, CDR2 SQIVND (reference sequence).

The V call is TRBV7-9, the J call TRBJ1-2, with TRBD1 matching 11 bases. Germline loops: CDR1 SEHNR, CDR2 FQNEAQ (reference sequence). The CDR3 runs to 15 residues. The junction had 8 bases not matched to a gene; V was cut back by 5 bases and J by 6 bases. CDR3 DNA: TGTGCCAGCAGCCCCGGGACAGGGGGGATCGATGGCTACACCTTC. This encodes CASSPGTGGIDGYTF.

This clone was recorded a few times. The DNA of the CDR3 is TGCGCCAGCAGCCAAGACGCAGGGATGGGGATCACCGGGGAGCTGTTTTTT. The encoded protein is CASSQDAGMGITGELFF. The rearrangement joins TRBV4-3 to TRBJ2-2; D is possibly TRBD1 (5 bases). The germline V and J ends were trimmed by 0 bases and 4 bases, with 15 bases remaining between them. Germline V gene data show CDR1 as LGHNA and CDR2 as YSLEER. CDR3 length: 17 residues.

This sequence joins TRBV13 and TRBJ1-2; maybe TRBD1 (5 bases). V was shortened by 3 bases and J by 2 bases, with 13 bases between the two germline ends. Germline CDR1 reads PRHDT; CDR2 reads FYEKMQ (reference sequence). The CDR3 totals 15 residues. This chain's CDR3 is CASSFGGGPNYGYTF. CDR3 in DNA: TGTGCCAGCAGCTTTGGGGGGGGACCCAACTATGGCTACACCTTC.

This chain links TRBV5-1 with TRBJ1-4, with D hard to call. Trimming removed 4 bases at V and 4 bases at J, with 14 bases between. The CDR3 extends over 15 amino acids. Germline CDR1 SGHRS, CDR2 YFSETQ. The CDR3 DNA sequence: TGCGCCAGCAGCGGCCCGGGATATAGTAATGAAAAACTGTTTTTT. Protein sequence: CASSGPGYSNEKLFF.

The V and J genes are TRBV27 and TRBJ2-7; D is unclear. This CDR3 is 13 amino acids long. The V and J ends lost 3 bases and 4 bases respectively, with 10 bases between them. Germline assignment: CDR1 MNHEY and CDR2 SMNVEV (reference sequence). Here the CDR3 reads CASSFKVAYEQYF. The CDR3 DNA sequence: TGTGCCAGCAGTTTTAAGGTGGCTTACGAGCAGTACTTC.

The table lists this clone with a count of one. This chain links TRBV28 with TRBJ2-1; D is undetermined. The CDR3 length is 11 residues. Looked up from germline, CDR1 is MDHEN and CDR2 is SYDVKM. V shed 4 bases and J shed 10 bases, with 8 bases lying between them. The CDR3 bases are TGTGCCAGCAGTTCTATAGGCGAGCAGTTCTTC. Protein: CASSSIGEQFF.

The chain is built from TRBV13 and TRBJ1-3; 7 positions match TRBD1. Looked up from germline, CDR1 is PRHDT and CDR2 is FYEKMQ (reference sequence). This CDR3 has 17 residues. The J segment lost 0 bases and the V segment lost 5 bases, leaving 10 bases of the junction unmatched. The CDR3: CASSSDRVKSSGNTIYF. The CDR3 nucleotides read TGTGCCAGCAGCAGCGACAGGGTAAAAAGCTCTGGAAACACCATATATTTT. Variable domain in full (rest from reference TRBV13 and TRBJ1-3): AAGVIQSPRHLIKEKRETATLKCYPIPRHDTVYWYQQGPGQDPQFLISFYEKMQSDKGSIPDRFSAQQFSDYHSELNMSSLELGDSALYFCASSSDRVKSSGNTIYFGEGSWLTVV.

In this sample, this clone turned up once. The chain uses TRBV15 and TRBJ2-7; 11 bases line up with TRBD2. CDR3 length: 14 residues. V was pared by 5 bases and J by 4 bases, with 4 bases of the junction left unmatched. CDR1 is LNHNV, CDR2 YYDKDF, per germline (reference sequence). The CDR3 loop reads CATSRTSGGYEQYF. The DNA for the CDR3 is TGTGCCACCAGCCGCACTAGCGGGGGTTACGAGCAGTACTTC.